The 4 T cell receptor beta chains below were found in one sample sequenced in a study of blood T cells in healthy people across ages. Through a sample-barcoded 5' primer and a J-beta primer mix, a second PCR was run for roughly 6 to 12 cycles. TCRdb re-analysed the 5' RACE reads in MiXCR, keeping a single row per CDR3 protein. Counted here are about 1.5 million distinct CDR3 sequences, roughly 43% occurring once; the ten biggest clones make up 4%. Sequences were obtained from blood. Receptors were obtained from a woman between 18 and 29 years old in good health.

Only a few counts were recorded for this clonotype. CDR3 DNA sequence: TGTGCCAGCAGCTTATCTGGGACAGGATCTAACTATGGCTACACCTTC. As protein: CASSLSGTGSNYGYTF. The gene calls are TRBV7-9 and TRBJ1-2, with 8 bases aligning to TRBD1. Germline CDR1 reads SEHNR; CDR2 reads FQNEAQ (reference sequence). V gave up 2 bases and J gave up 0 bases; unmatched junction bases: 5. The CDR3 has 16 amino acids.

This clonotype was picked up many times. This sequence joins TRBV7-9 and TRBJ1-2; D not resolved. The V gene's germline CDR1 is SEHNR and CDR2 FQNEAQ (reference sequence). The V end lost 5 bases, the J end lost 5 bases, and 9 bases lay between the germline ends. This CDR3 is 12 amino acids long. CDR3 bases: TGTGCCAGCAGCGACCAACATTATGGCTACACCTTC. Its protein product is CASSDQHYGYTF.

This clonotype was seen a handful of times. The rearrangement joins TRBV5-1 to TRBJ2-7; D assignment may be TRBD1 or TRBD2 (6 bases each). Germline CDR1 and CDR2: SGHRS and YFSETQ. The germline V and J ends were trimmed by 0 bases and 0 bases, with 13 bases remaining between them. The CDR3 extends over 16 amino acids. This chain's CDR3 is CASSLAWGAISYEQYF. The CDR3 DNA follows: TGCGCCAGCAGCTTGGCGTGGGGGGCCATCTCCTACGAGCAGTACTTC.

Note on this clonotype: It is likely a read error, because the conserved phenylalanine at the end of the CDR3 is missing. This chain uses TRBV7-2 with TRBJ2-3, with D perhaps being TRBD1 or TRBD2 (6 bases each). The length of the CDR3 is 14 residues. Looked up from germline, CDR1 is SGHTA and CDR2 is FQGNSA. V shed 5 bases and J shed 0 bases, with 9 bases lying between them. CDR3 sequence reads: CASSGGPSTDTQYI. Written as DNA, the CDR3 is TGTGCCAGCAGCGGGGGGCCGAGCACAGATACGCAGTATATT.